A selection of T cell receptor beta chains follows, all from one sample in a study of OX40 agonist ivuxolimab in advanced cancers. Only in-frame clones appear in the TCRdb table, and some are missing; sequencing was by immunoSEQ multiplex PCR. The sample lists roughly 34,000 clones, 84% occurring once. Material: CD4+ or CD8+ T cells sorted from blood, obtained in a trial of the OX40 agonist ivuxolimab. Receptors were obtained from an adult with an advanced solid tumor such as melanoma, head and neck, liver or kidney cancer. The CDR3 runs from the conserved cysteine through the conserved F or W. The D gene is left open where the match is weak. Not all rows give a size; the values are once, few, many and, for expanded clones, a class.

D gene,J gene,V gene,clone size,CDR3 DNA,CDR3 protein
.,TRBJ2-7,TRBV30,once,TGTGCCTGGAGTAATCCCCCACAGGCCCCTAACGAGCAGTACTTC,CAWSNPPQAPNEQYF
TRBD2,TRBJ2-1,TRBV19,.,TGTGCCAGTAGTCTCGGGGGGGACTACAATGAGCAGTTCTTC,CASSLGGDYNEQFF
.,TRBJ2-1,TRBV19,.,TGTGCCAGTAGTGCCGGGACAAAAGCCTACAATGAGCAGTTCTTC,CASSAGTKAYNEQFF
.,TRBJ2-7,TRBV28,.,TGTGCCAGCAGTTTCGTAGCAGGATCCTACGAGCAGTACTTC,CASSFVAGSYEQYF
TRBD1,TRBJ1-1,TRBV27,.,TGTGCCAGCAGTCCATGGACAGGGTTCAGGAGGACTGAAGCTTTCTTT,CASSPWTGFRRTEAFF
.,TRBJ2-4,TRBV28,few,TGTGCCAGCAGTTTCCTCCGGGGAGTGGAAAACATTCAGTACTTC,CASSFLRGVENIQYF
.,TRBJ1-5,TRBV19,.,TGTGCCAGTCGGGGGGGCCCTAGCAATCAGCCCCAGCATTTT,CASRGGPSNQPQHF
.,TRBJ1-2,TRBV28,.,TGTGCCAGCAGTTTACCTTGGTCAGGGTCATATGGCTACACCTTC,CASSLPWSGSYGYTF
TRBD1,TRBJ2-7,TRBV13,.,TGTGCCAGCAGCTTATCGGGCAGGGGGCATTACGAGCAGTACTTC,CASSLSGRGHYEQYF
TRBD2,TRBJ2-5,TRBV28,.,TGTGCCAGCAGTTTTCTGGCTAGCGGGGGCCAAGAGACCCAGTACTTC,CASSFLASGGQETQYF
.,TRBJ2-1,TRBV29-1,.,TGCAGCTCCTCGGGATCTAGCTACAATGAGCAGTTCTTC,CSSSGSSYNEQFF
.,TRBJ2-1,TRBV6-5,.,TGTGCCAGCAGTTACGGGGGCATAGGGTACAATGAGCAGTTCTTC,CASSYGGIGYNEQFF
.,TRBJ2-1,TRBV13,.,TGTGCCAGCAGCTTTGAGGGAGACGATGAGCAGTTCTTC,CASSFEGDDEQFF
.,TRBJ2-7,TRBV19,once,TGTGCCAGTAGTACCCTCGACCCCAGAGACGAGCAGTACTTC,CASSTLDPRDEQYF
.,TRBJ2-2,TRBV2,once,TGTGCCAGCATCGGTCAATCAATCGGCGGGGAGCTGTTTTTT,CASIGQSIGGELFF
.,TRBJ1-4,TRBV2,.,TGTGCCAGCAGTGAAGAGGGTTCAACTAATGAAAAACTGTTTTTT,CASSEEGSTNEKLFF
.,TRBJ1-2,TRBV29-1,.,TGCAGCGTTGAAACGGGATTCTATGGCTACACCTTC,CSVETGFYGYTF
TRBD1,TRBJ2-1,TRBV6-6,.,TGTGCCGGACAGGGGGCTAACAATGAGCAGTTCTTC,CAGQGANNEQFF
TRBD1,TRBJ1-2,TRBV7-6,.,TGTGCCAGCAGCTTCGGGACAGGGGCTAACTATGGCTACACCTTC,CASSFGTGANYGYTF
.,TRBJ2-7,TRBV9,.,TGTGCCAGCAGCGACTCGACTAACTACGAGCAGTACTTC,CASSDSTNYEQYF
.,TRBJ2-1,TRBV14,.,TGTGCCAGCAGCCAAGATTACAGAAGCTCCTACAATGAGCAGTTCTTC,CASSQDYRSSYNEQFF
.,TRBJ2-7,TRBV13,once,TGTGCCAGCAGCTATCTTGGCGGGACGGAGGGCTACGAGCAGTACTTC,CASSYLGGTEGYEQYF
.,TRBJ1-6,TRBV4-1,.,TGCGCCAGCAGCCTGACCAGGGAGAATTCACCCCTCCACTTT,CASSLTRENSPLHF
.,TRBJ2-1,TRBV28,.,TGTGCCAGCAGCGGTCACAGAGGGGAGATTAATGAGCAGTTCTTC,CASSGHRGEINEQFF
.,TRBJ1-1,TRBV6-6,.,TGTGCCAGCAGTTACACGAGGAACACTGAAGCTTTCTTT,CASSYTRNTEAFF
.,TRBJ2-1,TRBV2,.,TGTGCCAGCACCACGGGGACTCATGAGCAGTTCTTC,CASTTGTHEQFF
.,TRBJ1-2,TRBV5-1,.,TGCGCCAGCAGCTTGGAGGGCCCCCGCTACTATGGCTACACCTTC,CASSLEGPRYYGYTF
TRBD2,TRBJ2-1,TRBV4-2,.,TGTGCCAGCAGCCAATCTCGCGGGGGATCCTACAATGAGCAGTTCTTC,CASSQSRGGSYNEQFF
TRBD2,TRBJ2-7,TRBV28,.,TGTGCCAGCACCCCGGGACTAGCGGGAAGCTACGAGCAGTACTTC,CASTPGLAGSYEQYF
TRBD1,TRBJ2-7,TRBV11-1,.,TGTGCCAGCAGCTCCCCCGGGACAGGGAAAATTTCCTACGAGCAGTACTTC,CASSSPGTGKISYEQYF
.,TRBJ1-6,TRBV6-5,once,TGTGCCAGCAGTACGACACCGTATTCACCCCTCCACTTT,CASSTTPYSPLHF
TRBD1,TRBJ1-1,TRBV9,.,TGTGCCAGCAGCGTTGACAGGGAGAGTATGAACACTGAAGCTTTCTTT,CASSVDRESMNTEAFF
TRBD1,TRBJ2-7,TRBV13,.,TGTGCCAGCAGCTTAGAAGGGACAGGGGGCTACGAGCAGTACTTC,CASSLEGTGGYEQYF